The rows below give T cell receptor beta chains drawn from one sample of a study of shared clonotypes between healthy human individuals. Produced via immunoSEQ multiplex PCR; TCRdb's table is partial and in-frame only. Counted here are about 600,000 clones, almost 97% occurring once; the ten biggest clones make up around 0.058%. Sequencing used naive CD4+ T cells sorted from blood. All receptors derive from a woman aged 25 to 39 in good health. CDR3s include the opening cysteine and the closing phenylalanine or tryptophan. The order of the fields is clone size, V gene, J gene, D gene, CDR3 protein, CDR3 DNA. A D gene is named only where the DNA matches it firmly. Size is stated for part of the rows, as once, few or many counts, or as a class when the clone is expanded.

.	TRBV4-1	TRBJ1-1	TRBD1	CASSPTQGQGARVNTEAFF	TGCGCCAGCAGCCCGACCCAAGGACAGGGGGCGCGGGTGAACACTGAAGCTTTCTTT
.	TRBV27	TRBJ1-1	.	CASSLIVGSTEAFF	TGTGCCAGCAGTTTAATTGTCGGGAGCACTGAAGCTTTCTTT
.	TRBV7-8	TRBJ2-1	TRBD2	CASSNRRTSGSYNEQFF	TGTGCCAGCAGCAACCGCCGCACTAGCGGGAGTTACAATGAGCAGTTCTTC
.	TRBV5-4	TRBJ1-5	.	CASSQDSNQPQHF	TGTGCCAGCAGCCAGGACAGCAATCAGCCCCAGCATTTT
.	TRBV19	TRBJ2-1	.	CASSTVFSYNEQFF	TGTGCCAGTAGTACTGTGTTTTCCTACAATGAGCAGTTCTTC
.	TRBV5-4	TRBJ2-5	TRBD1	CASSEQGAHQETQYF	TGTGCCAGCAGCGAACAGGGGGCCCACCAAGAGACCCAGTACTTC
.	TRBV28	TRBJ1-6	.	CASSLADLPLHF	TGTGCCAGCAGTCTCGCGGACTTACCCCTCCACTTT
.	TRBV6-1	TRBJ2-1	TRBD2	CASRFGGRPHEQFF	TGTGCCAGCAGGTTCGGCGGGAGGCCCCATGAGCAGTTCTTC
.	TRBV15	TRBJ1-1	.	CATSRDVGTEAFF	TGTGCCACCAGCAGAGATGTAGGCACTGAAGCTTTCTTT
.	TRBV28	TRBJ1-3	.	CASSKTGANSGNTIYF	TGTGCCAGCAGTAAGACAGGAGCCAACTCTGGAAACACCATATATTTT
.	TRBV29-1	TRBJ2-7	TRBD1	CSVGQGLSYEQYF	TGCAGCGTGGGACAGGGGCTTTCCTACGAGCAGTACTTC
.	TRBV5-1	TRBJ2-3	TRBD2	CASSLALDGGRTDTQYF	TGCGCCAGCAGCTTGGCCCTCGATGGCGGGAGGACAGATACGCAGTATTTT
.	TRBV5-1	TRBJ2-1	TRBD2	CASSVPGGIYNEQFF	TGCGCCAGCAGCGTCCCGGGAGGTATCTACAATGAGCAGTTCTTC
.	TRBV29-1	TRBJ2-5	.	CSVAASDQETQYF	TGCAGCGTTGCAGCTAGCGATCAAGAGACCCAGTACTTC
once	TRBV29-1	TRBJ1-1	.	CSVLSDVDSTEAFF	TGCAGCGTTCTTTCAGACGTCGATAGCACTGAAGCTTTCTTT
.	TRBV4-1	TRBJ2-2	.	CASSRGTGPGELFF	TGCGCCAGCAGCCGCGGGACGGGCCCCGGGGAGCTGTTTTTT
.	TRBV18	TRBJ2-3	TRBD1	CASSPPGTGGDTQYF	TGTGCCAGCTCACCACCGGGGACAGGGGGAGATACGCAGTATTTT
.	TRBV5-1	TRBJ1-2	TRBD1	CASSLRQGGDGYTF	TGCGCCAGCAGCTTGCGACAGGGGGGTGATGGCTACACCTTC
.	TRBV10-3	TRBJ2-5	.	CAISESSRGRQETQYF	TGTGCCATCAGTGAGTCGAGCAGGGGACGGCAAGAGACCCAGTACTTC
once	TRBV6-1	TRBJ1-1	TRBD1	CASSVAGGNTEAFF	TGTGCCAGCAGTGTGGCAGGGGGAAACACTGAAGCTTTCTTT
.	TRBV5-4	TRBJ2-7	.	CASSLVGYEQYF	TGTGCCAGCAGCTTGGTTGGTTACGAGCAGTACTTC
.	TRBV11-1	TRBJ2-1	.	CASSRDPMEQFF	TGTGCCAGCAGCCGAGATCCAATGGAGCAGTTCTTC
.	TRBV18	TRBJ2-7	TRBD2	CASSPQPRTSGSGNEQYF	TGTGCCAGCTCACCACAACCGAGGACTAGCGGGAGCGGCAACGAGCAGTACTTC
.	TRBV2	TRBJ2-7	TRBD2	CASSGTSGSYEQYF	TGTGCCAGCAGTGGGACTAGCGGCTCCTACGAGCAGTACTTC
.	TRBV28	TRBJ1-5	TRBD1	CASSSGGEIWQPQHF	TGTGCCAGCAGTTCAGGGGGTGAAATATGGCAGCCCCAGCATTTT
.	TRBV5-1	TRBJ2-1	.	CASSLIGNSYNEQFF	TGCGCCAGCAGCTTGATTGGGAACTCCTACAATGAGCAGTTCTTC
.	TRBV6-5	TRBJ1-1	.	CASSTRGDTEAFF	TGTGCCAGCAGTACCCGCGGGGACACTGAAGCTTTCTTT
once	TRBV30	TRBJ2-7	.	CAWSGGGSEQYF	TGTGCCTGGAGCGGGGGCGGTAGTGAGCAGTACTTC
once	TRBV6-6	TRBJ2-1	.	CASSSRGENEQFF	TGTGCCAGCAGTTCCCGAGGGGAGAATGAGCAGTTCTTC
.	TRBV11-3	TRBJ1-1	.	CASSLEPNTEAFF	TGTGCCAGCAGCTTGGAACCGAACACTGAAGCTTTCTTT
.	TRBV28	TRBJ2-1	TRBD2	CASTAPLAGGFNEQFF	TGTGCCAGCACCGCCCCTCTAGCGGGAGGGTTCAATGAGCAGTTCTTC
once	TRBV19	TRBJ1-5	.	CASSIKGGVQPQHF	TGTGCCAGTAGTATTAAAGGGGGGGTTCAGCCCCAGCATTTT
.	TRBV6-1	TRBJ2-2	TRBD1	CASRQGAANTGELFF	TGTGCCAGCAGACAGGGGGCCGCGAACACCGGGGAGCTGTTTTTT
.	TRBV2	TRBJ2-1	TRBD2	CASSTWAGGTYNEQFF	TGTGCCAGCTCCACTTGGGCGGGAGGTACCTACAATGAGCAGTTCTTC
.	TRBV27	TRBJ2-1	.	CASSRGIEYNEQFF	TGTGCCAGCAGTCGAGGTATCGAGTACAATGAGCAGTTCTTC
once	TRBV28	TRBJ2-3	.	CASSFVSEPSTDTQYF	TGTGCCAGCAGTTTTGTTTCGGAGCCTAGCACAGATACGCAGTATTTT
.	TRBV5-1	TRBJ2-7	.	CASSLGGRVEQYF	TGCGCCAGCAGCTTGGGGGGGCGCGTCGAGCAGTACTTC
.	TRBV28	TRBJ1-5	TRBD1	CASSSGQGAQPQHF	TGTGCCAGCAGCTCGGGACAGGGAGCTCAGCCCCAGCATTTT
once	TRBV28	TRBJ1-2	TRBD1	CASSLSNRGPVEGYTF	TGTGCCAGCAGTTTATCGAACAGGGGGCCCGTGGAAGGCTACACCTTC
.	TRBV7-2	TRBJ1-2	.	CASSLKGSGGYTF	TGTGCCAGCAGCTTAAAAGGGAGCGGGGGCTACACCTTC
.	TRBV19	TRBJ1-1	.	CASSIVGYAEAFF	TGTGCCAGTAGTATAGTCGGGTATGCTGAAGCTTTCTTT
.	TRBV7-2	TRBJ1-4	.	CASSLVATANEKLFF	TGTGCCAGCAGCTTAGTAGCTACAGCAAATGAAAAACTGTTTTTT
.	TRBV7-9	TRBJ2-4	TRBD1	CASSLSRGAKNIQYF	TGTGCCAGCAGCTTAAGCAGGGGGGCCAAAAACATTCAGTACTTC
once	TRBV2	TRBJ1-2	.	CASSERETYGYTF	TGTGCCAGCAGTGAAAGGGAAACCTATGGCTACACCTTC
.	TRBV10-2	TRBJ2-7	.	CASRFGGRSYEQYF	TGCGCCAGCCGGTTCGGGGGCAGGTCTTACGAGCAGTACTTC